This TCR beta chain came from a study of cytomegalovirus exposure and HLA in healthy donors. Whole-study context: From donors who were HLA-typed, an early data release held 65 million to 85 million unique TCRs. Study-level findings and limits: Apparent HLA restriction characterized most CMV-associated TCR beta chains in a later analysis. Earlier analysis found most TCR beta V segments productive about 87% or about 30% of the time.

PCR amplification relied on 60 Vbeta primers (plus 13 Jbeta primers). Here immunoSEQ multiplex PCR was the method, and the copy in TCRdb shows in-frame clones only, minus some. The table includes about 130,000 clones, approximately 80% detected once. Trimming cost V 7 bases and J 4 bases; bases outside gene matches: 4. Germline V CDR1 and CDR2: SGHDT, YYEEEE. The CDR3 has 14 amino acids. The table lists this clone with a few counts. Its antigen is as yet unknown. This chain links TRBV5-6 with TRBJ2-1; 11 positions match TRBD2. The sequence came from a man aged 50-59 years in good health and CMV-seronegative. The sequencing input was PBMCs. CDR3 in DNA: TGTGCCAGCCGTACTAGCGGGGGATACAATGAGCAGTTCTTC. Its translation is CASRTSGGYNEQFF.